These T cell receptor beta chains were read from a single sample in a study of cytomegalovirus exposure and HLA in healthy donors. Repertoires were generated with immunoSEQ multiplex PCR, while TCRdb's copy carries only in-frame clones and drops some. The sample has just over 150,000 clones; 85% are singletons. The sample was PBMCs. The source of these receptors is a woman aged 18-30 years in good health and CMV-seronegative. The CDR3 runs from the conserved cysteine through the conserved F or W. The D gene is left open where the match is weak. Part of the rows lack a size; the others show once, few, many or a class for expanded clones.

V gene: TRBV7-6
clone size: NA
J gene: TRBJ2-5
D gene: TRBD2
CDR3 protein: CASSSLAGSQETQYF
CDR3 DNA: TGTGCCAGCAGCTCTCTAGCGGGGTCACAAGAGACCCAGTACTTC

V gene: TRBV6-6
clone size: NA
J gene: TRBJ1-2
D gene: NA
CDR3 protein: CASSYAGANYGYTF
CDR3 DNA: TGTGCCAGCAGTTACGCAGGGGCTAACTATGGCTACACCTTC

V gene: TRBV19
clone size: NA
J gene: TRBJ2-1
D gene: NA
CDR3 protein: CASRKKGVTYNEQFF
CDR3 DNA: TGTGCCAGTAGGAAGAAAGGGGTTACGTACAATGAGCAGTTCTTC

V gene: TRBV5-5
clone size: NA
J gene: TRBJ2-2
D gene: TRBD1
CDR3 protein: CASSEGQGAPNTGELFF
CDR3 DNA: TGTGCCAGCAGCGAGGGACAGGGGGCGCCGAACACCGGGGAGCTGTTTTTT

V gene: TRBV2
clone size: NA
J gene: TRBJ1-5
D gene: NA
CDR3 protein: CASRQDSQNQPQHF
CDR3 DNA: TGTGCCAGCAGGCAAGACAGCCAAAATCAGCCCCAGCATTTT

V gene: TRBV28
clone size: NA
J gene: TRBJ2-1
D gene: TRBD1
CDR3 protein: CAADVPGQLNNEQFF
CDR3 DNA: TGTGCCGCAGACGTTCCGGGACAGCTTAACAATGAGCAGTTCTTC

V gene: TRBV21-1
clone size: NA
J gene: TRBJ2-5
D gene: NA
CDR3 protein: CASRGQGQETQYF
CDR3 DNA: TGTGCCAGCAGGGGACAGGGCCAAGAGACCCAGTACTTC

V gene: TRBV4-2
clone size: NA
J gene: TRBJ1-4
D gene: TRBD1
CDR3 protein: CASSPIQGGGQEKLFF
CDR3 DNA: TGTGCCAGCAGCCCCATACAGGGGGGAGGGCAGGAAAAACTGTTTTTT

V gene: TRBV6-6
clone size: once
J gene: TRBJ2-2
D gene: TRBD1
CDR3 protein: CASSVTGGPGELFF
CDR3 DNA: TGTGCCAGCAGTGTCACAGGGGGCCCCGGGGAGCTGTTTTTT

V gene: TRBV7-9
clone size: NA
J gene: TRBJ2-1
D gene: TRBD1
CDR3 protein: CASSSGQGFDNEQFF
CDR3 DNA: TGTGCCAGCAGCTCGGGACAGGGGTTCGACAATGAGCAGTTCTTC

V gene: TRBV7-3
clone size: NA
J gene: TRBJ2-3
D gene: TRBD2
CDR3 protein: CASSLAGSSTDTQYF
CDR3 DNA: TGTGCCAGCAGCCTAGCGGGATCTAGCACAGATACGCAGTATTTT

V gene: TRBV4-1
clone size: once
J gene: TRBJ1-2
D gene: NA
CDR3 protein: CASSQSGGNYYGYTF
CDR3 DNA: TGCGCCAGCAGCCAAAGTGGCGGGAACTACTATGGCTACACCTTC

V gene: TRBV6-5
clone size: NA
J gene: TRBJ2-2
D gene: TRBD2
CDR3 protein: CASRAGTSVGELFF
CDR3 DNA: TGTGCCAGCAGGGCCGGGACTAGCGTGGGGGAGCTGTTTTTT

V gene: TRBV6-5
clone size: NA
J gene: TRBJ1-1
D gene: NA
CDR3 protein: CASSYRQPNTEAFF
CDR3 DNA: TGTGCCAGCAGTTACAGACAGCCGAACACTGAAGCTTTCTTT

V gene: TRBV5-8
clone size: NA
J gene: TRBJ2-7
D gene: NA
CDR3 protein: CASSFEGHGEQYF
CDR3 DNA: TGTGCCAGCAGCTTTGAGGGACACGGAGAACAGTACTTC

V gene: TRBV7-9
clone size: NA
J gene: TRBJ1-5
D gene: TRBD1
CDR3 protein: CASSLGQGNQPQHF
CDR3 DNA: TGTGCCAGCAGCCTGGGACAGGGCAATCAGCCCCAGCATTTT

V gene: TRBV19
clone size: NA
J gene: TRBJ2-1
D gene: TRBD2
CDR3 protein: CASTAGGTSGRAYNEQFF
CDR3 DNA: TGTGCCAGTACCGCGGGAGGGACTAGCGGGAGGGCCTACAATGAGCAGTTCTTC

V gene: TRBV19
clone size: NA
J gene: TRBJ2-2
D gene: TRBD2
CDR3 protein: CASSYGLAGGRTGELFF
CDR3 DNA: TGTGCCAGTAGTTACGGACTAGCGGGAGGGCGTACCGGGGAGCTGTTTTTT

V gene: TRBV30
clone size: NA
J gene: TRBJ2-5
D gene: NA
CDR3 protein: CAWSDRETQYF
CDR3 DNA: TGTGCCTGGAGTGACAGAGAGACCCAGTACTTC

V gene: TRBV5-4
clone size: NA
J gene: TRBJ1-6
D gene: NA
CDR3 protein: CASSPTADSPLHF
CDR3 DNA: TGTGCCAGCAGTCCGACTGCAGATTCACCCCTCCACTTT

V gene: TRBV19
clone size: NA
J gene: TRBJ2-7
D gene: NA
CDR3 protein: CASSILGQIDEQYF
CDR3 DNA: TGTGCCAGTAGTATTCTTGGACAGATCGACGAGCAGTACTTC

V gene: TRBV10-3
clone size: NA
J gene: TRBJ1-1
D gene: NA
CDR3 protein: CAISEYGRGAFF
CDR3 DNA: TGTGCCATCAGTGAGTATGGACGGGGAGCTTTCTTT

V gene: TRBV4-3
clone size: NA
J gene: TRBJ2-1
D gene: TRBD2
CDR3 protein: CASSELHLAENEQFF
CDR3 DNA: TGCGCCAGCAGCGAACTGCACCTAGCGGAGAATGAGCAGTTCTTC

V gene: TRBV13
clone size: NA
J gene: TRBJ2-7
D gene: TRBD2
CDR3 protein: CASSANGGLAGIYEQYF
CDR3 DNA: TGTGCCAGCAGCGCCAATGGGGGACTAGCGGGGATCTACGAGCAGTACTTC